The source of this T cell receptor beta chain is a study of blood T cells in healthy people across ages. Notes on the study in general: Both higher diversity and more naive CD4+ cells marked long-lived donors when set against aged donors. As age increased, TCR beta diversity per million T cells fell in a roughly linear fashion.

Primers used in a second PCR of roughly 7 to 12 cycles were a sample-barcoded 5' primer and a J-beta primer mix. The template-switch adaptor was a 5' adaptor with 12 random nucleotides. It tagged each cDNA molecule. Sequencing yielded, for each sample, at least 2.5 million paired-end reads carrying CDR3. Using its own MiXCR run on the 5' RACE reads, TCRdb lists one record per CDR3 protein. This table holds roughly 900,000 distinct CDR3 sequences, 48% found once. Remarks on this clonotype: Its antigen is as yet unknown.

CDR3 size: 14 residues. The V and J ends lost 7 bases and 1 base respectively, with 14 bases between them. The germline V gene encodes CDR1 MDHEN and CDR2 SYDVKM. The origin of this receptor is a man under 40 in good health. Sequenced input: blood. The chain uses TRBV28 and TRBJ2-7, with D perhaps TRBD1 (6 bases). The CDR3 here is CASKGDNPSYEQYF. CDR3 DNA: TGTGCCAGCAAGGGGGATAATCCATCCTACGAGCAGTACTTC.